These T cell receptor beta chains were read from a single sample in a study of T cells in Graves' hyperthyroidism and ophthalmopathy. TCRdb reprocessed the multiplex PCR reads with MiXCR, giving one entry per CDR3 protein. The sample has fewer than 900,000 distinct CDR3 sequences; less than 20% are singletons. Sequencing was performed on blood. The origin of the receptors is a man aged 18 to 30 with Graves' hyperthyroidism. CDR3s include the opening cysteine and the closing phenylalanine or tryptophan. Fields, in order: D gene, J gene, V gene, clone size, CDR3 protein, CDR3 DNA. The D gene is left open where the match is weak. Where a row states a size, it is once, few, many or the class of an expanded clone; other rows omit it.

TRBD2 TRBJ2-1 TRBV2 many CASSEALETSEHNEQFF TGTGCCAGCAGTGAAGCGCTCGAGACTAGCGAACACAATGAGCAGTTCTTC
. TRBJ2-5 TRBV28 many CASSLTLAAETQYF TGTGCCAGCAGTTTAACCCTCGCGGCAGAGACCCAGTACTTC
. TRBJ1-1 TRBV28 many CASSGTPRGTEAFF TGTGCCAGCAGTGGGACTCCGCGGGGGACTGAAGCTTTCTTT
. TRBJ2-1 TRBV4-3 . CASSQEYRGQELAGYYNEQFF TGCGCCAGCAGCCAAGAATACAGGGGGCAAGAGCTAGCGGGCTACTACAATGAGCAGTTCTTC
TRBD2 TRBJ2-7 TRBV27 many CASRLAPDYEQYF TGTGCCAGCAGACTAGCGCCAGATTACGAGCAGTACTTC
TRBD2 TRBJ2-3 TRBV7-2 . CASTLSSGLAGFTDTQYF TGTGCCAGCACCCTGAGCTCCGGACTAGCGGGATTCACAGATACGCAGTATTTT
. TRBJ1-1 TRBV19 few CASRTVAEAFF TGTGCCAGTAGGACTGTAGCTGAAGCTTTCTTT
TRBD1 TRBJ1-6 TRBV28 few CASNLTGRGSPLHF TGTGCCAGCAACTTGACAGGGAGAGGCTCACCCCTCCACTTT
. TRBJ2-7 TRBV6-5 many CASSYRIFDSYEQYF TGTGCCAGCAGTTACAGAATATTTGATTCCTACGAGCAGTACTTC
TRBD2 TRBJ2-7 TRBV27 . CASSPGTSGSAYEQYF TGTGCCAGCAGTCCAGGGACTAGCGGGAGTGCCTACGAGCAGTACTTC
. TRBJ2-7 TRBV2 many CASKWSYEQYF TGTGCCAGCAAGTGGTCCTACGAGCAGTACTTC
. TRBJ1-2 TRBV9 . CASSVASNYGYTF TGTGCCAGCAGCGTAGCGAGCAACTATGGCTACACCTTC
. TRBJ2-7 TRBV10-3 . CAISGSGGLTTYEQYF TGTGCCATCAGTGGCAGTGGCGGGCTGACTACCTACGAGCAGTACTTC
TRBD1 TRBJ1-1 TRBV10-3 . CAISGTGPLNTEAFF TGTGCCATCAGTGGGACAGGCCCCTTGAACACTGAAGCTTTCTTT
. TRBJ1-1 TRBV29-1 . CSAAPQGDYTEAFF TGCAGCGCCGCCCCGCAGGGAGATTACACTGAAGCTTTCTTT
TRBD1 TRBJ1-1 TRBV7-9 few CASSSSQGGSDTEAFF TGTGCCAGCAGCTCGAGCCAGGGGGGAAGTGACACTGAAGCTTTCTTT
TRBD1 TRBJ2-7 TRBV7-2 . CASSYIRRQGPYEQYF TGTGCCAGCAGTTATATTAGACGACAGGGGCCCTACGAGCAGTACTTC
. TRBJ2-7 TRBV5-1 . CASSPSGQGIEGGSYEQYF TGCGCCAGCAGCCCCTCGGGACAAGGAATAGAGGGGGGGTCCTACGAGCAGTACTTC
. TRBJ2-3 TRBV5-5 many CASSLSRQDTQYF TGTGCCAGCAGCTTGAGTAGGCAAGATACGCAGTATTTT
. TRBJ2-1 TRBV6-1 many CASSDRLGGEQFF TGTGCCAGCAGTGATAGGCTAGGGGGTGAGCAGTTCTTC
TRBD1 TRBJ1-5 TRBV6-1 many CASSDGQGSQPQHF TGTGCCAGCAGTGACGGACAGGGGAGTCAGCCCCAGCATTTT
. TRBJ1-5 TRBV20-1 many CSASEGNYNQPQHF TGCAGTGCTAGCGAGGGAAACTACAATCAGCCCCAGCATTTT
TRBD1 TRBJ1-5 TRBV6-2/TRBV6-3 . CASSYQGVLSNQPQHF TGTGCCAGCAGTTACCAGGGGGTTCTTAGCAATCAGCCCCAGCATTTT
. TRBJ2-6 TRBV20-1 . CSAVGDSGANVLTF TGCAGTGCAGTTGGGGACTCTGGGGCCAACGTCCTGACTTTC
TRBD1 TRBJ2-5 TRBV28 . CASSLEGGSETQYF TGTGCCAGCAGTTTAGAAGGGGGCAGTGAGACCCAGTACTTC
TRBD1 TRBJ1-1 TRBV10-3 many CAIRTGVNTEAFF TGTGCCATTCGGACAGGGGTGAACACTGAAGCTTTCTTT
. TRBJ2-1 TRBV9 . CASSVLAVGSYNEQFF TGTGCCAGCAGCGTATTAGCCGTGGGCTCCTACAATGAGCAGTTCTTC
TRBD1 TRBJ1-3 TRBV29-1 . CSVGDRAGNTIYF TGCAGCGTCGGGGACAGGGCTGGAAACACCATATATTTT
TRBD1 TRBJ2-5 TRBV7-2 few CASSFATGSGETQYF TGTGCCAGCAGCTTTGCGACAGGGTCGGGAGAGACCCAGTACTTC
TRBD1 TRBJ1-1 TRBV28 . CASSGTGTVNTEAFF TGTGCCAGCAGTGGGACCGGGACAGTCAACACTGAAGCTTTCTTT
TRBD1 TRBJ1-5 TRBV19 few CASSAQGGYQPQHF TGTGCCAGTAGTGCCCAGGGGGGCTATCAGCCCCAGCATTTT
. TRBJ2-7 TRBV2 many CASSDGTSYEQYF TGTGCCAGCAGTGATGGTACTAGCTACGAGCAGTACTTC
TRBD2 TRBJ2-5 TRBV9 few CASSVGRVASGKGETQYF TGTGCCAGCAGCGTAGGAAGGGTGGCTAGCGGAAAGGGGGAGACCCAGTACTTC
TRBD2 TRBJ2-1 TRBV3-1 many CASSQGLAGVGEQFF TGTGCCAGCAGCCAAGGACTAGCGGGAGTTGGTGAGCAGTTCTTC
TRBD2 TRBJ2-5 TRBV6-5 many CASSYEDSGGTQYF TGTGCCAGCAGTTACGAAGACTCGGGAGGGACCCAGTACTTC
TRBD1 TRBJ1-1 TRBV10-3 many CAIQGFENTEAFF TGTGCCATACAGGGGTTTGAGAACACTGAAGCTTTCTTT
. TRBJ2-5 TRBV7-3 many CASSPSAGQETQYF TGTGCCAGCAGCCCCTCGGCGGGCCAAGAGACCCAGTACTTC
TRBD2 TRBJ2-3 TRBV3-1 . CASSPVGLAASTDTQYF TGTGCCAGCAGCCCCGTGGGACTAGCGGCTAGCACAGATACGCAGTATTTT
. TRBJ2-3 TRBV28 few CASTPTGFADTQYF TGTGCCAGCACCCCTACAGGGTTTGCAGATACGCAGTATTTT
TRBD2 TRBJ2-1 TRBV20-1 many CSATRLAGDGNEQFF TGCAGTGCGACACGACTAGCGGGGGACGGGAATGAGCAGTTCTTC
. TRBJ2-7 TRBV6-1 many CASSEGRSGLYEQYF TGTGCCAGCAGTGAAGGGAGATCGGGGTTATACGAGCAGTACTTC
. TRBJ1-1 TRBV18 many CASSPTGRDTEAFF TGTGCCAGCTCACCAACAGGGAGAGACACTGAAGCTTTCTTT
. TRBJ1-5 TRBV20-1 . CSATLGAGLGQPQHF TGCAGTGCTACACTAGGCGCGGGCCTAGGTCAGCCCCAGCATTTT